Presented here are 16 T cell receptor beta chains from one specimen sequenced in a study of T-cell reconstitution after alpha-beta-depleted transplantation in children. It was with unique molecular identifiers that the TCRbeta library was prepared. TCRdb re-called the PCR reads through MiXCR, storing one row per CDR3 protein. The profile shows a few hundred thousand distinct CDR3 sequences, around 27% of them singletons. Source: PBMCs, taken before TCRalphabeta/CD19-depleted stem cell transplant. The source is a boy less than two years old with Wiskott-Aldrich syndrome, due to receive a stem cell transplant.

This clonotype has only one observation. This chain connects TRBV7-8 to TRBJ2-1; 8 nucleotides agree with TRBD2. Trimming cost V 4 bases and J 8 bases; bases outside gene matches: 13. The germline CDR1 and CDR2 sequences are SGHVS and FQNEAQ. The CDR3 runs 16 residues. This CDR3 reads CASSSLSGTKIHEQFF. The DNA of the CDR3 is TGTGCCAGCAGCTCCCTTAGCGGGACCAAGATCCATGAGCAGTTCTTC.

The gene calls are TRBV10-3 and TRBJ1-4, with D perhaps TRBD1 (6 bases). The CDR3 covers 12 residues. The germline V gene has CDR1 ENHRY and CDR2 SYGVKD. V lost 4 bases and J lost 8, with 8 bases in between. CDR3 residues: CAISARGEKLFF. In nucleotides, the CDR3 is TGTGCCATCAGTGCCAGGGGAGAAAAACTGTTTTTT.

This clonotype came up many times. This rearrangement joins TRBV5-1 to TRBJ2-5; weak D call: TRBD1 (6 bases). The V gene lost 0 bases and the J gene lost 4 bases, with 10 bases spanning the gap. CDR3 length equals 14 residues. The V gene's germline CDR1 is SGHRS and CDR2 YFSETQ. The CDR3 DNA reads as TGCGCCAGCAGCTTGGACAGGGTTGGAGAGACCCAGTACTTC. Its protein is CASSLDRVGETQYF. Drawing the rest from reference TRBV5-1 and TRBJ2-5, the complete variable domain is KAGVTQTPRYLIKTRGQQVTLSCSPISGHRSVSWYQQTPGQGLQFLFEYFSETQRNKGNFPGRFSGRQFSNSRSEMNVSTLELGDSALYLCASSLDRVGETQYFGPGTRLLVL.

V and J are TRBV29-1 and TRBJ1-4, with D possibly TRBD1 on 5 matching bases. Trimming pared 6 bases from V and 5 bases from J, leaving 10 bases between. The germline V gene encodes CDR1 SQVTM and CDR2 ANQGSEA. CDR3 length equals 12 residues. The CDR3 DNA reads TGCAGCGTCGGGACTGACAATGAAAAACTGTTTTTT. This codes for CSVGTDNEKLFF.

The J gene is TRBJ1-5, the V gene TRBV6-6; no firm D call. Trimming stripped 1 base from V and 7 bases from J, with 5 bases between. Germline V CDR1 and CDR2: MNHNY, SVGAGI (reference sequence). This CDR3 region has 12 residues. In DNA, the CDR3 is TGTGCCAGCAGTTACTATTCGCAGCCCCAGCATTTT. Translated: CASSYYSQPQHF.

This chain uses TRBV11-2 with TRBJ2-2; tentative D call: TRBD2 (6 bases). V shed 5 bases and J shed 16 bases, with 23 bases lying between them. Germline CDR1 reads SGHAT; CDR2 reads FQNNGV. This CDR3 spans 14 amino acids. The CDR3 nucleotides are TGTGCCAGCAGCGGGACTCTAACACCGGGGAGTCGGTTTTTT. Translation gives CASSGTLTPGSRFF. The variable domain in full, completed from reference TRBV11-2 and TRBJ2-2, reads EAGVAQSPRYKIIEKRQSVAFWCNPISGHATLYWYQQILGQGPKLLIQFQNNGVVDDSQLPKDRFSAERLKGVDSTLKIQPAKLEDSAVYLCASSGTLTPGSRFFGEGSRLTVL.

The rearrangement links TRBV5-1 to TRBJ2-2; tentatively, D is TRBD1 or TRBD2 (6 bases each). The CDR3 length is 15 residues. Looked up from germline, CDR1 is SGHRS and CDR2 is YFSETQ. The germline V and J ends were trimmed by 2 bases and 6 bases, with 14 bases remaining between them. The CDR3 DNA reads TGCGCCAGCAGCTTAGGGGGGAAGTCGGCCGGGGAGCTGTTTTTT. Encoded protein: CASSLGGKSAGELFF.

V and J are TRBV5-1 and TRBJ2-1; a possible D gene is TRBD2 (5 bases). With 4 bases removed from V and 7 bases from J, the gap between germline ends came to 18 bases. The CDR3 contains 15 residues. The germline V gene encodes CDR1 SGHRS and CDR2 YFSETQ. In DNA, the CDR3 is TGCGCCAGCAGCCAAGACTTTGGGTCGGGGAATGAGCAGTTCTTC. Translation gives CASSQDFGSGNEQFF.

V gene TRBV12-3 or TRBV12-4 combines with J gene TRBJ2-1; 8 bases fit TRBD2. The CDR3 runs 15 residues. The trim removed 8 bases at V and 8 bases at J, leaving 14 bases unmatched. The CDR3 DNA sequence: TGTGCCAGCTCAAGGGAGAGCGGGAGATTGTATGAGCAGTTCTTC. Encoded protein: CASSRESGRLYEQFF.

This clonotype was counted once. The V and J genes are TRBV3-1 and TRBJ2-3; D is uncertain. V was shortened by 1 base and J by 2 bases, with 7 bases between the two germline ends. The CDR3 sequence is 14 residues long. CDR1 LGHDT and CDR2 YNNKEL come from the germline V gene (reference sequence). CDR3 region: CASSQVVNTDTQYF. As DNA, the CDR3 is TGTGCCAGCAGCCAAGTTGTAAACACAGATACGCAGTATTTT.

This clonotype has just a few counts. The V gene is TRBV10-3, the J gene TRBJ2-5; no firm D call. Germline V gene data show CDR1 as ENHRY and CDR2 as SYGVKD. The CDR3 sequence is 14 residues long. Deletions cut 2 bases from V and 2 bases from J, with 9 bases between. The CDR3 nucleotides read TGTGCCATCAGTGAGGACACTTTACAAGAGACCCAGTACTTC. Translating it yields CAISEDTLQETQYF.

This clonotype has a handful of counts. CDR3 sequence: CASSGRGPDTQYF. CDR3 DNA: TGTGCCAGCAGCGGGAGAGGCCCAGATACGCAGTATTTT. The chain links TRBV7-6 to TRBJ2-3; TRBD2 might be the D (5 bases). V shed 5 bases and J shed 4 bases, with 10 bases lying between them. Looked up from germline, CDR1 is SGHVS and CDR2 is FNYEAQ. This CDR3 is 13 amino acids long. Combining the CDR3 with reference TRBV7-6 and TRBJ2-3 gives the whole variable domain GAGVSQSPRYKVTKRGQDVALRCDPISGHVSLYWYRQALGQGPEFLTYFNYEAQQDKSGLPNDRFSAERPEGSISTLTIQRTEQRDSAMYRCASSGRGPDTQYFGPGTRLTVL.

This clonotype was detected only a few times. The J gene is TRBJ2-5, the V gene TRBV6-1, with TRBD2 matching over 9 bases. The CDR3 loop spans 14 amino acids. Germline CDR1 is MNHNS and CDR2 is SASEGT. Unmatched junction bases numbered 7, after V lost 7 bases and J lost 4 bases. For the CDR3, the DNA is TGTGCCAGCATCAGAGCGGGAGGTAGAGAGACCCAGTACTTC. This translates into CASIRAGGRETQYF.

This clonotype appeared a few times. The CDR3 region has the DNA TGTGCCATCAGTGGTGGCGGGTCCACAGATACGCAGTATTTT. Protein sequence: CAISGGGSTDTQYF. The V and J genes are TRBV10-3 and TRBJ2-3, with D perhaps matching TRBD2 (5 bases). The CDR3 has 14 amino acids. Trimming cost V 4 bases and J 2 bases, with 10 bases left between them. Looked up from germline, CDR1 is ENHRY and CDR2 is SYGVKD.

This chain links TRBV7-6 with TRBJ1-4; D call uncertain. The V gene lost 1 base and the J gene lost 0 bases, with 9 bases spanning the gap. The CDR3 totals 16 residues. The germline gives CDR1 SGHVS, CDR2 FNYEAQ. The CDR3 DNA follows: TGTGCCAGCAGCTTAGTAGGTCGGGCAACTAATGAAAAACTGTTTTTT. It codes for CASSLVGRATNEKLFF.

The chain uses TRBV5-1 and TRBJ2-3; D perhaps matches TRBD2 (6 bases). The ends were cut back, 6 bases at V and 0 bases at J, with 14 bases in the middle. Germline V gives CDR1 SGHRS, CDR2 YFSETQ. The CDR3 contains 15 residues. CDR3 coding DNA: TGCGCCAGCACCAGGAGGGGTTTTAGCACAGATACGCAGTATTTT. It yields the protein CASTRRGFSTDTQYF.